Detailed here is one T cell receptor (beta chain). Per the germline V gene, CDR1 is SNHLY and CDR2 is FYNNEI. With 4 bases clipped from V and 3 bases from J, the junction kept 8 bases outside the gene matches. The CDR3 is made up of 15 amino acids. The PCR made use of 60 Vbeta and 13 Jbeta primers. Method: immunoSEQ multiplex PCR; TCRdb's copy keeps in-frame clones and lacks some. Here the sample spans hundreds of thousands of clones, around 89% being singletons. This sample was taken from a study of cytomegalovirus exposure and HLA in healthy donors. Input material: PBMCs. This TCR came from a woman between 18 and 29 years old in good health and CMV-seronegative. The chain links TRBV2 to TRBJ2-7; 8 nucleotides line up with TRBD1. DNA of the CDR3: TGTGCCAGCAGTGCGATGACAGGGGTAGGCTACGAGCAGTACTTC. Protein sequence: CASSAMTGVGYEQYF.